This section outlines one T cell receptor (beta chain) sequence together with its context. The antigen is undetermined. The data stem from a study of blood T cells in healthy people across ages. Whole-study results and caveats: Donor CMV status was unknown, possibly confounding expanded clonotype changes. Across the age range, TCR beta diversity per million T cells fell in a roughly linear way.

Germline CDR1 reads MNHNY; CDR2 reads SVGAGI (reference sequence). The V gene lost 0 bases and the J gene lost 3 bases, with 15 bases spanning the gap. The length of the CDR3 is 16 residues. Researchers isolated at least 6 million PBMCs per sample. With a J-beta primer mix and a sample-barcoded 5' primer, a second PCR ran about 6 to 11 cycles. MiXCR, run by TCRdb on the 5' RACE reads, gives a single entry per CDR3 protein. The data contain about 970,000 distinct CDR3 sequences, 45% to 60% of them seen just once; the ten biggest clones take up about a fifth. The rearrangement joins TRBV6-6 to TRBJ2-7, with D hard to call. This TCR derives from a woman aged 60 to 75 in good health. The material sequenced was blood. CDR3 sequence: CASSYSNLVGVYEQYF. The CDR3 DNA is TGTGCCAGCAGTTACTCGAATCTAGTCGGCGTCTACGAGCAGTACTTC.